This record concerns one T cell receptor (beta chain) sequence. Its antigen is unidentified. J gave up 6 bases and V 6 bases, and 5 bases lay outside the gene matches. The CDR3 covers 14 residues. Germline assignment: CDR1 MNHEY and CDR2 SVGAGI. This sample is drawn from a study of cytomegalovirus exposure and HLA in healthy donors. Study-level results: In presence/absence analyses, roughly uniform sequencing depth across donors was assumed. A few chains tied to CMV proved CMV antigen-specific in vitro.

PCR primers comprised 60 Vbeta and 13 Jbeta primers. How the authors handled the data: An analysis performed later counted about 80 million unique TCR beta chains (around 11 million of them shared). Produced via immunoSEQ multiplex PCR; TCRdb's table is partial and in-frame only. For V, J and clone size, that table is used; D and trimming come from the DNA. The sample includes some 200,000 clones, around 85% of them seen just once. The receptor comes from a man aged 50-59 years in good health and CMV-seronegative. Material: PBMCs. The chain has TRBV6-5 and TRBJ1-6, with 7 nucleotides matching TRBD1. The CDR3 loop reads CASSYNRGNSPLHF. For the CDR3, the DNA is TGTGCCAGCAGCTATAACAGGGGTAATTCACCCCTCCACTTT.